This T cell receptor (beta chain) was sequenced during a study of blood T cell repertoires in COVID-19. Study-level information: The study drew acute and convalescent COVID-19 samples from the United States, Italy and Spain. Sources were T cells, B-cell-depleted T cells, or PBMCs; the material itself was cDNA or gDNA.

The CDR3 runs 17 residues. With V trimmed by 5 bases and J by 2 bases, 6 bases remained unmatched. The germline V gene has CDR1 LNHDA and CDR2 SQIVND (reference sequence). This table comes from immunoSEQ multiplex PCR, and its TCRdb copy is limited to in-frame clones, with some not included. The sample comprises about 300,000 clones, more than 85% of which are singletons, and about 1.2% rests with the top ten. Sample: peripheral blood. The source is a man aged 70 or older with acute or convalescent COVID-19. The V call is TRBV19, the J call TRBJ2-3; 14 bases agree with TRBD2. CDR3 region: CASSPRTSGGITDTQYF. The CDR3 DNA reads TGTGCCAGTAGTCCGCGGACTAGCGGGGGGATCACAGATACGCAGTATTTT.